The rows below give T cell receptor beta chains drawn from one sample of a study of T cells in Graves' hyperthyroidism and ophthalmopathy. Each CDR3 protein is one row after TCRdb ran MiXCR on the multiplex PCR reads. In the table there are fewer than 900,000 distinct CDR3 sequences, roughly a sixth of which are singletons. Sequenced input: blood. These receptors came from a woman aged 45-65 years with Graves' hyperthyroidism that later progressed to Graves' ophthalmopathy. Each CDR3 is given with its conserved first and last residue. The D gene is left open where the match is weak. Expanded clones are given a class, and other clones once, few, many or no size at all.

V	J	D	size	DNA	CDR3
TRBV19	TRBJ1-2	-	-	TGTGCCAGTATCCCAACCGGGACGGGAGATGGCTACACCTTC	CASIPTGTGDGYTF
TRBV20-1	TRBJ1-2	TRBD1	many	TGCAGTGTCTCGACAAGACAGGGTGGCTATGGCTACACCTTC	CSVSTRQGGYGYTF
TRBV7-6	TRBJ1-4	-	few	TGTGCCAGCATGGGTAATAGGACGGAAAAACTGTTTTTT	CASMGNRTEKLFF
TRBV9	TRBJ1-3	TRBD1	few	TGTGCCAGCAGCGTAGCCCCCCCGCTACAGGGGAGGGTCTCTAGCTCTGGAAACACCATATATTTT	CASSVAPPLQGRVSSSGNTIYF
TRBV7-9	TRBJ1-2	-	few	TGTGCCAGCAGCCCACAGGGAGCTGGCTATGGCTACACCTTC	CASSPQGAGYGYTF
TRBV5-6	TRBJ2-5	TRBD1	-	TGTGCCAGCAGCCACCCTTGGACAGGGGCGGGGGAGACCCAGTACTTC	CASSHPWTGAGETQYF
TRBV2	TRBJ2-1	TRBD2	many	TGTGCCAGCAGTCGACCCGGGACTAGCGGGGGGGCCAGGGATGAGCAGTTCTTC	CASSRPGTSGGARDEQFF
TRBV25-1	TRBJ2-5	TRBD2	once	TGTGCCAGCAGTAATAGCGGGGGAAAAGAGACCCAGTACTTC	CASSNSGGKETQYF
TRBV6-9	TRBJ2-1	-	-	TGTGCCAGCAGTTACGTCGGGGCGGATGAGCAGTTCTTC	CASSYVGADEQFF
TRBV6-2/TRBV6-3	TRBJ1-1	TRBD1	-	TGTGCCAGCACCCCTCGAGGGACAGGGGTGAACACTGAAGCTTTCTTT	CASTPRGTGVNTEAFF
TRBV10-3	TRBJ2-7	-	many	TGTGCCATCAGTGCCACCTACGAGCAGTACTTC	CAISATYEQYF
TRBV7-9	TRBJ2-2	TRBD1	-	TGTGCCAGCAGCCCGACTGAAGACAGGGGAACCGGGGAGCTGTTTTTT	CASSPTEDRGTGELFF
TRBV7-2	TRBJ2-1	TRBD2	few	TGTGCCAGCAGTCCTACCGGGACTAGCGGGGGGGCTGCCTACAGTGAGCAGTTCTTC	CASSPTGTSGGAAYSEQFF
TRBV20-1	TRBJ1-4	-	few	TGCAGTGCTAGAGATCTTGGGTACACAACTAATGAAAAACTGTTTTTT	CSARDLGYTTNEKLFF
TRBV12-3/TRBV12-4	TRBJ2-3	TRBD2	-	TGTGCCAGCAGTTTATATCGGCGGGGGGGTATCACAGATACGCAGTATTTT	CASSLYRRGGITDTQYF
TRBV12-3/TRBV12-4	TRBJ2-2	TRBD1	many	TGTGCCAGCAGCCCCGGGGACAGGGTTCGCACCGGGGAGCTGTTTTTT	CASSPGDRVRTGELFF
TRBV3-1	TRBJ1-1	-	many	TGTGCCAGCAGCGTTCGGGACACGGCGAACACTGAAGCTTTCTTT	CASSVRDTANTEAFF
TRBV29-1	TRBJ1-1	TRBD1	few	TGCAGCGTATCGACGGACAGGGTGAACACTGAAGCTTTCTTT	CSVSTDRVNTEAFF
TRBV30	TRBJ1-1	TRBD1	many	TGTGCCTGGAGTAGAACAGGGGGCACTGAAGCTTTCTTT	CAWSRTGGTEAFF
TRBV4-1	TRBJ1-1	TRBD1	few	TGCGCCAGCAGCCACACAAGGACAGGGAACACTGAAGCTTTCTTT	CASSHTRTGNTEAFF
TRBV7-9	TRBJ2-4	-	few	TGTGCCAGCAGCCCAGAGGCAGGGGATGTAGACATTCAGTACTTC	CASSPEAGDVDIQYF
TRBV5-1	TRBJ1-6	TRBD1	-	TGCGCCAGCAGCTTGGCAGGGGGAGAGAATAATTCACCCCTCCACTTT	CASSLAGGENNSPLHF
TRBV11-3	TRBJ2-1	-	many	TGTGCCAGCAGCTGGGACATCGACAATGAGCAGTTCTTC	CASSWDIDNEQFF
TRBV30	TRBJ1-2	TRBD1	-	TGTGCCCGCCAATTCACCGGGACAGGATCTGGCTACACCTTC	CARQFTGTGSGYTF
TRBV9	TRBJ1-1	TRBD1	many	TGTGCCAGCAGCGGGGGGACAGGCGAAACGGGGGCTTTCTTT	CASSGGTGETGAFF
TRBV6-5	TRBJ1-1	-	many	TGTGCCAGCAGTTACGACAGGATGAACACTGAAGCTTTCTTT	CASSYDRMNTEAFF
TRBV3-1	TRBJ2-2	-	many	TGTGCCAGCAGCCAAGAATGGTCGGGCACCGGGGAGCTGTTTTTT	CASSQEWSGTGELFF
TRBV5-1	TRBJ2-5	-	few	TGCGCCAGCAGCTTGAACACAAAAGAGACCCAGTACTTC	CASSLNTKETQYF
TRBV7-8	TRBJ1-6	TRBD1	many	TGTGCCAGCAGCCTAGAGGGACAGGGATTTTCACCCCTCCACTTT	CASSLEGQGFSPLHF
TRBV11-2	TRBJ1-6	TRBD1	many	TGTGCCACCGCGGGACAGGTTAATTCACCCCTCCACTTT	CATAGQVNSPLHF
TRBV20-1	TRBJ1-5	-	few	TGCAGTGCTAGAGAAGGACACGTCAATCAGCCCCAGCATTTT	CSAREGHVNQPQHF